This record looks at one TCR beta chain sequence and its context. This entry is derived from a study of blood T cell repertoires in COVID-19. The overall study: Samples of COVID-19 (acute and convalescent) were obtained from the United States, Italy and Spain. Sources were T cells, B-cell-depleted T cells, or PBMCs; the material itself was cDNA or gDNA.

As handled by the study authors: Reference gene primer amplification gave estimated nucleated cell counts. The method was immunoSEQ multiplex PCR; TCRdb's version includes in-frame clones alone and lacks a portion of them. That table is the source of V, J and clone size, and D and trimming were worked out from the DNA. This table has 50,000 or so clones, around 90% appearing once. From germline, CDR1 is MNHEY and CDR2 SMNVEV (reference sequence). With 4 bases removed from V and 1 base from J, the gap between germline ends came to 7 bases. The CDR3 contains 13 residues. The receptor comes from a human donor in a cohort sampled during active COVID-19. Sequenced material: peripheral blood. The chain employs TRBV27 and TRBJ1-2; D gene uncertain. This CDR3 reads CASSSFGNYGYTF. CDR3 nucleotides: TGTGCCAGCAGTTCGTTCGGTAACTATGGCTACACCTTC.